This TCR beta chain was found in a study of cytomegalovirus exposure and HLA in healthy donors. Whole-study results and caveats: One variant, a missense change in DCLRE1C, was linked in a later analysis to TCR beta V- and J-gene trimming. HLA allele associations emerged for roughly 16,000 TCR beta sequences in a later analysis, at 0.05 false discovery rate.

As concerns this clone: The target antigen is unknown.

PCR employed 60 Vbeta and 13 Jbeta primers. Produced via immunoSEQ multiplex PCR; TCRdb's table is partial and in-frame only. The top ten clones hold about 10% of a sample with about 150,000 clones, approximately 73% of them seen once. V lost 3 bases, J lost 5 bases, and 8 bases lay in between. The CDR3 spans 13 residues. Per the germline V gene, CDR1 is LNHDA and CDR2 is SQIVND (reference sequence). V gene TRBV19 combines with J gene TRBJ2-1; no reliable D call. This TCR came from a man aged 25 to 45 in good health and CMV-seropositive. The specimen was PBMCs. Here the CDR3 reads CASSILLNNEQFF. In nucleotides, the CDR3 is TGTGCCAGTAGTATCCTACTAAACAATGAGCAGTTCTTC. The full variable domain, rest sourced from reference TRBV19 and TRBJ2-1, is DGGITQSPKYLFRKEGQNVTLSCEQNLNHDAMYWYRQDPGQGLRLIYYSQIVNDFQKGDIAEGYSVSREKKESFPLTVTSAQKNPTAFYLCASSILLNNEQFFGPGTRLTVL.